This is a list of T cell receptor beta chains from one sample in a study of T cell responses to AZD1222 COVID-19 vaccine. The repertoire was sequenced with immunoSEQ multiplex PCR; TCRdb's copy has only in-frame clones and lacks some. This table holds about 120,000 clones, 92% found once. The sample in question was peripheral blood, obtained on day 0 of AZD1222 vaccination. Source of these receptors: an adult in good health. Each CDR3 is given with its conserved first and last residue. A D gene is named only where the DNA matches it firmly. Not all rows give a size; the values are once, few, many and, for expanded clones, a class.

>.|TRBV5-4|.|TRBJ2-7
TGTGCCAGCAGCTTGTCAGGGGGGACCTACGAGCAGTACTTC
CASSLSGGTYEQYF
>.|TRBV21-1|.|TRBJ2-1
TGTGCCAGCCCCAGCCCCCCCTACAATGAGCAGTTCTTC
CASPSPPYNEQFF
>TRBD1|TRBV28|.|TRBJ1-2
TGTGCCAGCACCCAGGGGGCGCCTCGGGATAATGGCTACACCTTC
CASTQGAPRDNGYTF
>.|TRBV12-3/TRBV12-4|.|TRBJ1-2
TGTGCCAGCAGTTTAGGGAGCTATGGCTACACCTTC
CASSLGSYGYTF
>.|TRBV7-8|.|TRBJ1-1
TGTGCCAGCAGCTTAGCCTCTGATGCAACTGAAGCTTTCTTT
CASSLASDATEAFF
>.|TRBV30|.|TRBJ2-1
TGTGCCTGGACTGAAAAGGAGCAGTTCTTC
CAWTEKEQFF
>.|TRBV5-1|.|TRBJ1-2
TGCGCCAGCAGCCCGGCAGGGAATGATGGCTACACCTTC
CASSPAGNDGYTF
>.|TRBV6-5|.|TRBJ1-6
TGTGCCAGCAGGGGGAGCATAGGGTTCCCCTCACCCCTCCACTTT
CASRGSIGFPSPLHF
>TRBD1|TRBV6-2/TRBV6-3|.|TRBJ1-5
TGTGCCAGCAGTTACGGCCCGGGACAGGGAGGCAATCAGCCCCAGCATTTT
CASSYGPGQGGNQPQHF
>.|TRBV5-6|.|TRBJ2-2
TGTGCCAGCAGCCTGGTGGCGACGGGACCCGGGGAGCTGTTTTTT
CASSLVATGPGELFF
>.|TRBV7-2|.|TRBJ2-5
TGTGCCAGCAGCTTAGCTGTCTGGGGAGAGACCCAGTACTTC
CASSLAVWGETQYF
>.|TRBV6-4|.|TRBJ2-4
TGTGCCAGCAGTGACTCCTTGGTCGATAGTAGGAACATTCAGTACTTC
CASSDSLVDSRNIQYF
>TRBD1|TRBV30|.|TRBJ2-2
TGTGCCTGGAGTAAACCGGGACAGGCACTCTGGGGCGGGGAGCTGTTTTTT
CAWSKPGQALWGGELFF
>.|TRBV24-1|.|TRBJ1-1
TGTGCCACCCGGAGTTCGGGGACGGACACTGAAGCTTTCTTT
CATRSSGTDTEAFF
>.|TRBV4-1|.|TRBJ1-1
TGCGCCAGCAGCCAAGGGGCGAGGAACACTGAAGCTTTCTTT
CASSQGARNTEAFF
>.|TRBV10-2|once|TRBJ2-7
TGCGCCAGCAGTCGACAGTCCTACGAGCAGTACTTC
CASSRQSYEQYF
>TRBD1|TRBV18|few|TRBJ2-7
TGTGCCAGCTCAGTGTCTCGACAGGGTGGCTACGAGCAGTACTTC
CASSVSRQGGYEQYF
>.|TRBV12-3/TRBV12-4|once|TRBJ2-7
TGTGCCAGCACCTCAGGGGGGGAGCAGTACTTC
CASTSGGEQYF
>TRBD1|TRBV18|.|TRBJ1-2
TGTGCCAGCTCACCCGGGACAGCTAACTATGGCTACACCTTC
CASSPGTANYGYTF
>.|TRBV12-3/TRBV12-4|.|TRBJ2-5
TGTGCCAGCAGTTTTCTGCACCAAGAGACCCAGTACTTC
CASSFLHQETQYF
>TRBD1|TRBV10-3|.|TRBJ2-5
TGTGCCATCGGACAGGGGGGTGTTAAAGAGACCCAGTACTTC
CAIGQGGVKETQYF
>.|TRBV5-1|.|TRBJ1-6
TGCGCCAGCAGCTTTACTACAGCCTTATCACCCCTCCACTTT
CASSFTTALSPLHF
>.|TRBV30|.|TRBJ2-1
TGTGCCTGGAGTCACCCCTACAATGAGCAGTTCTTC
CAWSHPYNEQFF
>.|TRBV4-1|.|TRBJ2-1
TGCGCCAGCAGCCAAGATAGCCTGAGCTCCTACAATGAGCAGTTCTTC
CASSQDSLSSYNEQFF
>.|TRBV7-9|.|TRBJ2-2
TGTGCCAGCAGCTTAAGCGGGTACCCCGGGGAGCTGTTTTTT
CASSLSGYPGELFF
>.|TRBV18|.|TRBJ2-2
TGTGCCAGCTCACCACCTATTACCGGGGAGCTGTTTTTT
CASSPPITGELFF